Below, 28 T cell receptor beta chains from the same sample are listed, as sequenced in a study of blood T cell repertoires in COVID-19. The method was immunoSEQ multiplex PCR; TCRdb's version includes in-frame clones alone and lacks a portion of them. The data contain roughly 70,000 clones, about 88% of them seen just once; the ten biggest clones take up approximately 8.9%. The material sequenced was peripheral blood. The origin of the receptors is an elderly man with acute or convalescent COVID-19.

J is TRBJ2-2 and V is TRBV6-2 or TRBV6-3, with D perhaps TRBD2 (6 bases). Trimming stripped 6 bases from V and 5 bases from J, with 16 bases between. This CDR3 contains 15 residues. The germline V gene has CDR1 MNHEY and CDR2 SVGEGT. CDR3 in amino acids: CASSILALSTGELFF. Here the CDR3 DNA reads TGTGCCAGCAGCATCCTAGCGTTATCGACCGGGGAGCTGTTTTTT.

Here the CDR3 reads CASSYDRFYTGELFF. The CDR3 nucleotides are TGTGCCAGCAGTTACGACAGATTTTACACCGGGGAGCTGTTTTTT. This chain joins TRBV6-5 and TRBJ2-2; perhaps TRBD1 as D (5 bases). This CDR3 is built from 15 residues. V lost 2 bases to trimming and J lost 3 bases, with 10 bases between them. Looked up from germline, CDR1 is MNHEY and CDR2 is SVGAGI.

V and J are TRBV2 and TRBJ2-1; no definite D call. V was shortened by 0 bases and J by 2 bases, with 8 bases between the two germline ends. The CDR3 is 15 amino acids. The germline gives CDR1 SNHLY, CDR2 FYNNEI. In DNA form, the CDR3 reads TGTGCCAGCAGTGAAGCTAGGAGCCCCTACAATGAGCAGTTCTTC. Translating it yields CASSEARSPYNEQFF.

This chain uses TRBV12-3 or TRBV12-4 with TRBJ1-2; TRBD1 matches 11 bases. There are 13 residues in the CDR3. The ends lost 7 bases at V and 7 bases at J; junction bases unmatched: 5. The CDR3 protein is CASTRDRGVGYTF. In nucleotides, the CDR3 is TGTGCCAGCACCAGGGACAGGGGGGTTGGCTACACCTTC.

This clone was recorded once. The rearrangement links TRBV6-2 or TRBV6-3 to TRBJ2-7; 12 bases map to TRBD1. Germline assignment: CDR1 MNHEY and CDR2 SVGEGT. V lost 4 bases to trimming and J lost 3 bases; unmatched junction nucleotides: 10. The CDR3 is 17 amino acids. Here the CDR3 DNA reads TGTGCCAGCAGTTCTCCAATGGGACAGGGGGCTGGCTACGAGCAGTACTTC. As protein: CASSSPMGQGAGYEQYF.

This chain joins TRBV5-1 and TRBJ2-1, with TRBD2 matching over 7 bases. Losses at the gene ends were 0 bases for V and 2 bases for J; bases not matched to a gene: 5. Germline CDR1 is SGHRS and CDR2 is YFSETQ. The length of the CDR3 is 16 residues. This chain's CDR3 is CASSLEASGPYNEQFF. CDR3 nucleotides: TGCGCCAGCAGCTTGGAGGCTAGCGGTCCCTACAATGAGCAGTTCTTC. Full variable domain (remainder filled in from reference TRBV5-1 and TRBJ2-1): KAGVTQTPRYLIKTRGQQVTLSCSPISGHRSVSWYQQTPGQGLQFLFEYFSETQRNKGNFPGRFSGRQFSNSRSEMNVSTLELGDSALYLCASSLEASGPYNEQFFGPGTRLTVL.

The chain recombines TRBV7-9 with TRBJ1-3; D not resolved. Germline V gives CDR1 SEHNR, CDR2 FQNEAQ (reference sequence). The CDR3 loop spans 14 amino acids. V was cut by 3 bases and J by 11 bases, with 17 bases left in between. CDR3: CASSFGWETSAIYF. In nucleotides, the CDR3 is TGTGCCAGCAGCTTTGGTTGGGAGACCAGCGCCATATATTTT.

This rearrangement joins TRBV6-5 to TRBJ2-2; D is uncertain. The CDR3 runs to 15 residues. V shed 6 bases and J shed 5 bases, with 16 bases lying between them. CDR1 is MNHEY and CDR2 is SVGAGI in the germline V gene. The CDR3 sequence is CASSYVRGVTGELFF. In DNA, the CDR3 is TGTGCCAGCAGCTACGTCCGAGGCGTGACCGGGGAGCTGTTTTTT.

The chain carries TRBV12-3 or TRBV12-4 and TRBJ1-2, with 7 bases that match TRBD1. V gave up 6 bases and J gave up 3 bases; unmatched junction bases: 4. The CDR3 covers 13 residues. The CDR3 nucleotides read TGTGCCAGCAGCGCAACAGGGGACTATGGCTACACCTTC. Translating gives CASSATGDYGYTF.

This clone appeared once. The chain links TRBV4-2 to TRBJ1-5; maybe TRBD1 (5 bases). Between the trimmed V and J ends, which lost 1 base and 4 bases, there was a span of 20 bases. CDR3 size: 18 residues. Per germline, CDR1 LGHNA and CDR2 YNFKEQ. This chain's CDR3 is CASSQVGRGELRNQPQHF. The CDR3 DNA sequence: TGTGCCAGCAGCCAAGTAGGGAGGGGCGAGTTGAGAAATCAGCCCCAGCATTTT.

The chain carries TRBV19 and TRBJ1-4; 9 bases align to TRBD1. This CDR3 region has 15 residues. Germline V gene lookup returns CDR1 LNHDA and CDR2 SQIVND (reference sequence). The V gene end was trimmed by 6 bases and the J gene end by 5 bases; junction bases not matched to a gene: 7. The CDR3 sequence: CASSIHGQGNEKLFF. The DNA for the CDR3 is TGTGCCAGTAGCATTCATGGACAGGGGAATGAAAAACTGTTTTTT. Complete variable domain (other parts from reference TRBV19 and TRBJ1-4): DGGITQSPKYLFRKEGQNVTLSCEQNLNHDAMYWYRQDPGQGLRLIYYSQIVNDFQKGDIAEGYSVSREKKESFPLTVTSAQKNPTAFYLCASSIHGQGNEKLFFGSGTQLSVL.

The genes are TRBV3-1 (or the pseudogene TRBV3-2) and TRBJ2-1; possibly TRBD2 for D (6 bases). V lost 1 base, J lost 7 bases, and 20 bases lay in between. This CDR3 comprises 17 residues. Per germline, CDR1 LGHDT and CDR2 YNNKEL (reference sequence). This CDR3 is CASSQGGTGTLNNEQFF. DNA for the CDR3: TGTGCCAGCAGCCAAGGAGGTACCGGGACTCTGAATAATGAGCAGTTCTTC.

V gene TRBV5-5 combines with J gene TRBJ1-6; D ambiguous. The CDR3 is made up of 15 amino acids. With 0 bases removed from V and 6 bases from J, the gap between germline ends came to 10 bases. Per germline, CDR1 SGHKS and CDR2 YYEKEE (reference sequence). As DNA, the CDR3 is TGTGCCAGCAGCTTGGGGGCAGCTTCTAATTCACCCCTCCACTTT. Protein product: CASSLGAASNSPLHF.

The chain links TRBV2 to TRBJ1-4; 7 nucleotides agree with TRBD1. Germline assignment: CDR1 SNHLY and CDR2 FYNNEI. With V trimmed by 8 bases and J by 4 bases, 4 bases remained unmatched. The CDR3 loop spans 13 amino acids. The CDR3 DNA is TGTGCCAGCCAGGGACAGTATAATGAAAAACTGTTTTTT. Encoded protein: CASQGQYNEKLFF.

The rearrangement links TRBV10-2 to TRBJ2-1, with unresolved D. This CDR3 region has 15 residues. Germline CDR1 is WSHSY and CDR2 is SAAADI. The germline V and J ends were trimmed by 2 bases and 4 bases, with 12 bases remaining between them. The CDR3 DNA reads TGCGCCAGCAGTGAGGCGGCTGCCGCATACAATGAGCAGTTCTTC. Translating gives CASSEAAAAYNEQFF.

The rearrangement joins TRBV2 to TRBJ2-7; D is perhaps TRBD2 (5 bases). CDR1 and CDR2 (germline): SNHLY, FYNNEI. The CDR3 runs to 13 residues. V was clipped by 6 bases and J by 5 bases, with 14 bases between them. CDR3 coding DNA: TGTGCCAGCAGCCTAGCCTTACAAAACGAGCAGTACTTC. Its protein product is CASSLALQNEQYF.

The V gene is TRBV28, the J gene TRBJ2-4; TRBD2 aligns across 7 bases. CDR1 and CDR2 (germline): MDHEN, SYDVKM. This CDR3 comprises 12 residues. V gave up 10 bases and J gave up 4 bases; unmatched junction bases: 4. CDR3 residues: CATTGGKNIQYF. The CDR3 DNA follows: TGTGCCACCACGGGGGGAAAAAACATTCAGTACTTC.

This clone was picked up one time. The V and J genes are TRBV27 and TRBJ2-1, with a possible D match to TRBD2 (5 bases). The V gene's germline CDR1 is MNHEY and CDR2 SMNVEV (reference sequence). Trimming left V 7 bases short and J 4 bases short, with 5 bases between. This CDR3 comprises 11 residues. The CDR3 protein is CASTGYNEQFF. CDR3 nucleotides: TGTGCCAGCACGGGGTACAATGAGCAGTTCTTC.

This chain links TRBV10-1 with TRBJ1-6, with D hard to call. This CDR3 comprises 12 residues. CDR1 WNHNN and CDR2 SYGVQD come from the germline V gene (reference sequence). Deletions cut 4 bases from V and 7 bases from J, with 5 bases between. This CDR3 is CASSGRNSPLHF. CDR3 coding DNA: TGCGCCAGCAGTGGCCGGAATTCACCCCTCCACTTT.

The rearrangement uses TRBV19 and TRBJ1-5; 7 nucleotides agree with TRBD1. This CDR3 has 14 amino acids. V was pared by 4 bases and J by 5 bases, with 5 bases of the junction left unmatched. CDR1 LNHDA and CDR2 SQIVND come from the germline V gene (reference sequence). Here the CDR3 DNA reads TGTGCCAGTAGTAAACAGGGGTTGGATCAGCCCCAGCATTTT. It is translated as CASSKQGLDQPQHF. Full variable domain (rest looked up from reference TRBV19 and TRBJ1-5): DGGITQSPKYLFRKEGQNVTLSCEQNLNHDAMYWYRQDPGQGLRLIYYSQIVNDFQKGDIAEGYSVSREKKESFPLTVTSAQKNPTAFYLCASSKQGLDQPQHFGDGTRLSIL.

CDR3 residues: CASSYGQGYEQYF. In DNA form, the CDR3 reads TGTGCCAGCAGTTACGGACAGGGCTACGAGCAGTACTTC. The V call is TRBV27, the J call TRBJ2-7; the match to TRBD1 covers 8 bases. CDR1 MNHEY and CDR2 SMNVEV come from the germline V gene (reference sequence). V lost 4 bases to trimming and J lost 3 bases; unmatched junction nucleotides: 2. This CDR3 region has 13 residues.

The chain uses TRBV7-9 and TRBJ1-5; D may be TRBD1 (5 bases). The V and J ends lost 5 bases and 0 bases respectively, with 20 bases between them. The CDR3 is 18 residues long. Germline V lookup: CDR1 SEHNR, CDR2 FQNEAQ (reference sequence). The DNA for the CDR3 is TGTGCCAGCAGCCCGACCCCTTTGGGACTCGGTAGCAATCAGCCCCAGCATTTT. Protein: CASSPTPLGLGSNQPQHF.

This chain uses TRBV3-1 (or the pseudogene TRBV3-2) with TRBJ1-4; no reliable D call. Germline V gene sequence: CDR1 LGHDT, CDR2 YNNKEL (reference sequence). V was cut by 4 bases and J by 10 bases, with 19 bases left in between. This CDR3 contains 15 residues. CDR3 in amino acids: CASSLSTNSLGKLFF. DNA for the CDR3: TGTGCCAGCAGCCTTTCAACGAACAGCCTTGGAAAACTGTTTTTT.

The CDR3 region has the DNA TGTGCCAGCAGCTTAGTCGGCTACGAGCAGTACTTC. Encoded protein: CASSLVGYEQYF. This chain uses TRBV7-9 with TRBJ2-7, with no clear D. This CDR3 is 12 amino acids long. Trimming removed 1 base from V and 3 bases from J, with 4 bases in between. Per the germline V gene, CDR1 is SEHNR and CDR2 is FQNEAQ (reference sequence).

The chain uses TRBV5-8 and TRBJ2-3, with D unclear. Trimming stripped 4 bases from V and 2 bases from J, with 5 bases between. In germline, CDR1 is SGHTS, CDR2 YDEGEE. This CDR3 has 12 residues. The CDR3 protein is CASSPVTDTQYF. CDR3 DNA: TGTGCCAGCAGCCCCGTCACAGATACGCAGTATTTT.

The chain has TRBV5-1 and TRBJ2-3, with 7 bases aligning to TRBD1. Germline CDR1 is SGHRS and CDR2 is YFSETQ. CDR3 length equals 14 residues. V was pared by 5 bases and J by 2 bases, with 5 bases of the junction left unmatched. The CDR3 loop is CASRRDSNTDTQYF. The CDR3 bases are TGCGCCAGCAGACGGGACAGCAACACAGATACGCAGTATTTT.

This chain uses TRBV3-1 (or the pseudogene TRBV3-2) with TRBJ1-4; D might be TRBD1 (6 bases). Germline CDR1 and CDR2: LGHDT and YNNKEL (reference sequence). This CDR3 has 16 amino acids. Trimming took 0 bases from V and 12 from J, leaving 20 bases between them. In nucleotides, the CDR3 is TGTGCCAGCAGCCAAGACCTACAGGGCGCCGGCATGGAACTGTTTTTT. Its translation is CASSQDLQGAGMELFF.

The gene calls are TRBV2 and TRBJ1-1; D gene unclear. Germline loops: CDR1 SNHLY, CDR2 FYNNEI. This CDR3 has 15 amino acids. Deletions cut 4 bases from V and 4 bases from J, with 16 bases between. In DNA form, the CDR3 reads TGTGCCAGCAGTGTTTTACGGGGAGGGAGCACTGAAGCTTTCTTT. It yields the protein CASSVLRGGSTEAFF.